Following are 16 T cell receptor beta chains from one sample sequenced in a study of TIL therapy for anti-PD-1-resistant metastatic lung cancer. The libraries were made with immunoSEQ v3. Data came from immunoSEQ multiplex PCR; TCRdb stores just in-frame clones and leaves some out. The table has roughly 92,000 clones, about two thirds seen once. Time point of the sample: pre-treatment sample, taken before nivolumab and TIL therapy. Pleural nodules or supraclavicular lymph nodes made up most of the excised metastases sampled. The sequencing here drew on tumor tissue, taken at baseline. The source of these receptors is a person aged 30 to 80 with non-small cell lung cancer.

The chain links TRBV7-8 to TRBJ2-2; 7 bases align to TRBD2. Germline-derived CDR1 and CDR2 are SGHVS and FQNEAQ. The CDR3 runs 16 residues. V was clipped by 5 bases and J by 0 bases; unmatched bases: 6. The CDR3, as DNA: TGTGCCAGCAGCCCCACTCGGGAGGCGAACACCGGGGAGCTGTTTTTT. Its protein is CASSPTREANTGELFF.

The gene calls are TRBV5-6 and TRBJ1-1; D unclear. V lost 0 bases and J 2 bases, leaving 8 bases between the germline ends. Looked up from germline, CDR1 is SGHDT and CDR2 is YYEEEE. There are 14 residues in the CDR3. CDR3 bases: TGTGCCAGCAGCTTGGAGGTCGTCAACACTGAAGCTTTCTTT. Its protein product is CASSLEVVNTEAFF.

The chain is built from TRBV24-1 and TRBJ1-2; possible D gene TRBD1, 5 bases. The CDR3 has 14 amino acids. The V gene's germline CDR1 is KGHDR and CDR2 SFDVKD. The germline V and J ends were trimmed by 4 bases and 4 bases, with 12 bases remaining between them. The CDR3, as DNA: TGTGCCACCAGTGACCCTGGGACCGCCTATGGCTACACCTTC. Translation: CATSDPGTAYGYTF.

The chain recombines TRBV19 with TRBJ2-1; 9 bases line up with TRBD1. Unmatched junction bases numbered 4, after V lost 6 bases and J lost 4 bases. The CDR3 length is 14 residues. Germline V gene sequence: CDR1 LNHDA, CDR2 SQIVND (reference sequence). The CDR3 sequence: CASRTGQGYNEQFF. The CDR3 nucleotides are TGTGCCAGTAGAACGGGACAGGGATACAATGAGCAGTTCTTC. The whole variable domain, filled in from reference TRBV19 and TRBJ2-1, reads DGGITQSPKYLFRKEGQNVTLSCEQNLNHDAMYWYRQDPGQGLRLIYYSQIVNDFQKGDIAEGYSVSREKKESFPLTVTSAQKNPTAFYLCASRTGQGYNEQFFGPGTRLTVL.

This clone occurred a few times. The chain has TRBV13 and TRBJ1-3; D gene uncertain. The V gene's germline CDR1 is PRHDT and CDR2 FYEKMQ (reference sequence). The CDR3 covers 15 residues. The ends were cut back, 3 bases at V and 3 bases at J, with 12 bases in the middle. The CDR3 region has the DNA TGTGCCAGCAGCTTTGATCAAGGGAGTGGAAACACCATATATTTT. This gives the protein CASSFDQGSGNTIYF. Based on the CDR3 plus reference TRBV13 and TRBJ1-3, the full variable domain is AAGVIQSPRHLIKEKRETATLKCYPIPRHDTVYWYQQGPGQDPQFLISFYEKMQSDKGSIPDRFSAQQFSDYHSELNMSSLELGDSALYFCASSFDQGSGNTIYFGEGSWLTVV.

A few counts support this clone. Other DNA sequences of this sample code for an identical CDR3. The J gene is TRBJ2-2, the V gene TRBV5-1, with 7 nucleotides matching TRBD1. CDR3 length: 16 residues. J lost 5 bases, V lost 0 bases, and 7 bases had no gene match. Per the germline V gene, CDR1 is SGHRS and CDR2 is YFSETQ. The CDR3, as DNA: TGCGCCAGCAGCTTGGTCCAGGGGGAAGGAACCGGGGAGCTGTTTTTT. This translates into CASSLVQGEGTGELFF.

The chain is built from TRBV14 and TRBJ2-1; 8 nucleotides agree with TRBD2. With 0 bases clipped from V and 10 bases from J, the junction kept 14 bases outside the gene matches. Germline V gene sequence: CDR1 SGHDN, CDR2 FVKESK. The CDR3 has 17 amino acids. The chain's CDR3 is CASSQEGAGGLKIEQFF. CDR3 DNA: TGTGCCAGCAGCCAAGAAGGGGCGGGGGGCCTGAAAATAGAGCAGTTCTTC.

This clone has only one observation. The V and J genes are TRBV6-2 or TRBV6-3 and TRBJ2-5, with 8 bases lining up with TRBD2. The CDR3 totals 15 residues. Germline V gene lookup returns CDR1 MNHEY and CDR2 SVGEGT. The V segment lost 2 bases and the J segment 2 bases; nucleotides outside the gene matches: 4. The CDR3 loop reads CASSYEASGQETQYF. CDR3 coding DNA: TGTGCCAGCAGTTACGAGGCTAGCGGGCAAGAGACCCAGTACTTC.

This clone was counted many times. The J gene is TRBJ1-4, the V gene TRBV11-2, with D uncertain. The CDR3 covers 16 residues. V dropped 2 bases and J dropped 0 bases, with 10 bases sitting between them. CDR1 SGHAT and CDR2 FQNNGV come from the germline V gene. The CDR3 reads CASSLLGGATNEKLFF. CDR3 sequence (DNA): TGTGCCAGCAGCTTACTAGGCGGGGCAACTAATGAAAAACTGTTTTTT.

The chain uses TRBV7-8 and TRBJ2-7; D might be TRBD2 (5 bases). Deletions cut 5 bases from V and 3 bases from J, with 20 bases between. This CDR3 contains 16 residues. CDR1 is SGHVS and CDR2 is FQNEAQ in the germline V gene. CDR3 nucleotide sequence: TGTGCCAGCAGCGCCTACGAGGCGGGCGGTTTCTACGAGCAGTACTTC. Protein sequence: CASSAYEAGGFYEQYF.

This clone showed up many times. The gene calls are TRBV11-2 and TRBJ2-1; maybe TRBD1 (5 bases). Trimming pared 1 base from V and 8 bases from J, leaving 18 bases between. Germline values: CDR1 SGHAT, CDR2 FQNNGV. The CDR3 has 16 amino acids. CDR3 DNA: TGTGCCAGCAGCTTAGTTGAAGTGCGCAGGGATCATGAGCAGTTCTTC. Translated, it gives CASSLVEVRRDHEQFF.

This chain uses TRBV27 with TRBJ2-7; D is possibly TRBD1 or TRBD2 (5 bases each). V lost 6 bases to trimming and J lost 11 bases, with 20 bases between them. The CDR3 extends over 13 amino acids. CDR1 MNHEY and CDR2 SMNVEV come from the germline V gene (reference sequence). The CDR3 region is CASSPWDPSVKYF. In nucleotides, the CDR3 is TGTGCCAGCAGCCCCTGGGACCCCTCCGTCAAGTACTTC.

The V call is TRBV2, the J call TRBJ1-3; D gene ambiguous. The V and J ends lost 6 bases and 2 bases respectively, with 11 bases between them. This CDR3 comprises 14 residues. Germline V gene lookup returns CDR1 SNHLY and CDR2 FYNNEI. CDR3 loop: CASRQASPGNTIYF. The DNA of the CDR3 is TGTGCCAGCAGGCAGGCCTCCCCTGGAAACACCATATATTTT.

This clone occurred once. V and J are TRBV28 and TRBJ1-1, with 9 bases aligning to TRBD1. The ends lost 2 bases at V and 11 bases at J; junction bases unmatched: 9. Germline V gene lookup returns CDR1 MDHEN and CDR2 SYDVKM. The CDR3 has 14 amino acids. CDR3 coding DNA: TGTGCCAGCAGTTTACCCGACAGGGGGAGAAGGGCTTTCTTT. This codes for CASSLPDRGRRAFF. Full variable domain (missing parts from reference TRBV28 and TRBJ1-1): DVKVTQSSRYLVKRTGEKVFLECVQDMDHENMFWYRQDPGLGLRLIYFSYDVKMKEKGDIPEGYSVSREKKERFSLILESASTNQTSMYLCASSLPDRGRRAFFGQGTRLTVV.

The J gene is TRBJ1-5, the V gene TRBV19, with D possibly being TRBD1 (5 bases). Trimming shortened V by 8 bases and J by 2 bases, and 13 bases separated the two germline ends. The CDR3 consists of 14 residues. Germline CDR1 and CDR2: LNHDA and SQIVND (reference sequence). The CDR3 nucleotides read TGTGCCAGTTCCTACAGGAGAGGCAATCAGCCCCAGCATTTT. As protein: CASSYRRGNQPQHF.

The rearrangement uses TRBV18 and TRBJ2-1; unclear D gene. The V gene's germline CDR1 is KGHSH and CDR2 LQKENI. V was clipped by 0 bases and J by 0 bases, with 12 bases between them. The CDR3 extends over 17 amino acids. CDR3 protein: CASSPPPFRSSYNEQFF. The CDR3 nucleotides are TGTGCCAGCTCACCACCCCCCTTCAGGAGCTCCTACAATGAGCAGTTCTTC.